The 32 T cell receptor beta chains given below trace back to one sample, sequenced in a study of human T cells and chemical hapten exposure. Time point indicated: pre-sensitization, week 0. The sample's treatment: therapeutic diphenylcyclopropenone sensitization with weekly scalp DPC. TCRdb reprocessed the RACE reads with MiXCR, giving one entry per CDR3 protein. The sample carries tens of thousands of distinct CDR3 sequences, 9.9% recorded once. Here the sequenced sample was whole blood, taken in connection with sensitization to the hapten diphenylcyclopropenone (DPC). All receptors derive from a man aged 35 to 55 with alopecia areata. Some clones in this sample may be carry-over from other donors' samples.

This clonotype showed up just once. The genes are TRBV28 and TRBJ1-1; D remains unclear. The ends were cut back, 7 bases at V and 7 bases at J, with 10 bases in the middle. CDR3 size: 11 residues. From germline, CDR1 is MDHEN and CDR2 SYDVKM. The DNA of the CDR3 is TGTGCCAGCACCCTTTCTTATGAAGCTTTCTTT. This sequence encodes CASTLSYEAFF.

The chain employs TRBV20-1 and TRBJ1-1, with 7 bases matching TRBD1. The CDR3 has 15 residues. The germline gives CDR1 DFQATT, CDR2 SNEGSKA (reference sequence). J was trimmed by 4 bases and V by 0 bases; bases with no gene match: 8. CDR3 region: CSARDPTGTGTEAFF. Written as DNA, the CDR3 is TGCAGTGCTAGAGACCCGACAGGGACCGGCACTGAAGCTTTCTTT.

This clonotype came up many times. The chain joins TRBV20-1 to TRBJ2-3; D not certain. V shed 3 bases and J shed 2 bases, with 9 bases lying between them. This CDR3 contains 13 residues. In germline, CDR1 is DFQATT, CDR2 SNEGSKA (reference sequence). The CDR3 DNA reads as TGCAGTGCTAGGATCCCCGCCACAGATACGCAGTATTTT. The encoded protein is CSARIPATDTQYF.

This clonotype was seen ten or more times. J is TRBJ1-2 and V is TRBV3-1; D remains unclear. Germline V gives CDR1 LGHDT, CDR2 YNNKEL (reference sequence). The CDR3 is 17 amino acids. Trimming took off 4 bases at V and 3 bases at J, with 21 bases between the two ends. Here the CDR3 DNA reads TGTGCCAGCAGCCTAACCAACTGGGGAACGAATGACTATGGCTACACCTTC. Its protein is CASSLTNWGTNDYGYTF.

This clonotype was seen at least ten times. The V call is TRBV12-3 or TRBV12-4, the J call TRBJ2-7; 10 bases map to TRBD1. This CDR3 is built from 16 residues. V dropped 7 bases and J dropped 5; count of bases not matched to a gene: 14. Here the CDR3 DNA reads TGTGCCAGCACTTCTGCGGGACAGGGGACTGTTCACGAGCAGTACTTC. Encoded protein: CASTSAGQGTVHEQYF.

This clonotype showed up just a few times. This rearrangement joins TRBV11-2 to TRBJ2-3, with 9 positions matching TRBD1. CDR3 length: 15 amino acids. Germline lookup yields CDR1 SGHAT and CDR2 FQNNGV. The junction had 1 base not matched to a gene; V was cut back by 1 base and J by 2 bases. The CDR3 DNA is TGTGCCAGCAGCTTAGGGACAGGGGTCACAGATACGCAGTATTTT. This sequence encodes CASSLGTGVTDTQYF.

This clonotype has just a few counts. V is TRBV7-8 and J is TRBJ1-1; D remains unclear. Trimming removed 3 bases at V and 5 bases at J, with 10 bases between. Germline V lookup: CDR1 SGHVS, CDR2 FQNEAQ. The length of the CDR3 is 13 residues. The CDR3 region has the DNA TGTGCCAGCAGCTTCCCCGCTGGGACTGAAGCTTTCTTT. Its translation: CASSFPAGTEAFF. Supplemented by reference TRBV7-8 and TRBJ1-1, the full variable domain reads GAGVSQSPRYKVAKRGQDVALRCDPISGHVSLFWYQQALGQGPEFLTYFQNEAQLDKSGLPSDRFFAERPEGSVSTLKIQRTQQEDSAVYLCASSFPAGTEAFFGQGTRLTVV.

This clonotype has ten or more counts. The chain has TRBV3-1 and TRBJ2-2; tentative D call: TRBD1 (6 bases). V was cut by 0 bases and J by 6 bases, with 17 bases left in between. The germline gives CDR1 LGHDT, CDR2 YNNKEL (reference sequence). The CDR3 runs 17 residues. The CDR3 nucleotides are TGTGCCAGCAGCCAAGATCACAATTGGGACAATCCCGGGGAGCTGTTTTTT. Its translation is CASSQDHNWDNPGELFF.

This clonotype showed up just a few times. The gene calls are TRBV24-1 and TRBJ2-7; D is perhaps TRBD2 (6 bases). CDR1 and CDR2 from the germline V gene are KGHDR and SFDVKD. Trimming shortened V by 4 bases and J by 4 bases, and 13 bases separated the two germline ends. There are 14 residues in the CDR3. CDR3 amino acids: CATSERDSQYEQYF. DNA for the CDR3: TGTGCCACCAGTGAGCGGGACTCCCAGTACGAGCAGTACTTC.

As regards this clonotype: A much larger clone is a single base away; this may be a read error. This rearrangement joins TRBV12-3 or TRBV12-4 to TRBJ1-1, with 8 bases matching TRBD1. This CDR3 comprises 14 residues. The CDR3 DNA is TGTGTCAGCAGCCCCGACAGGGGTACGACTGAAGCTTTCTTT. Protein sequence: CVSSPDRGTTEAFF.

V is TRBV20-1 and J is TRBJ2-7; 7 positions agree with TRBD2. The CDR3 length is 13 residues. Germline assignment: CDR1 DFQATT and CDR2 SNEGSKA (reference sequence). After removal of 6 bases from V and 4 bases from J, the junction contained 9 bases not matched to a gene. CDR3 bases: TGCAGTGCCCCAAGCGGGATGGGGTACGAGCAGTACTTC. This sequence encodes CSAPSGMGYEQYF.

This clonotype is medium-sized within its sample. The chain carries TRBV6-1 and TRBJ2-1; 11 positions match TRBD2. This CDR3 is built from 15 residues. Trimming at V came to 6 bases and at J to 10 bases, leaving 11 bases not matched to a gene. Germline CDR1 MNHNS, CDR2 SASEGT. DNA of the CDR3: TGTGCCAGCAGCGACGGGACTAGCGGATCCGGCGAGCAGTTCTTC. Its translation is CASSDGTSGSGEQFF.

This clonotype turned up a few times. V usage is TRBV7-9 and J usage is TRBJ2-1; 8 nucleotides align to TRBD2. With V trimmed by 7 bases and J by 7 bases, 6 bases remained unmatched. From germline, CDR1 is SEHNR and CDR2 FQNEAQ (reference sequence). This CDR3 contains 13 residues. The CDR3 loop is CASTPSGSNEQFF. In nucleotides, the CDR3 is TGTGCCAGCACCCCAAGCGGGAGTAATGAGCAGTTCTTC.

This clonotype was picked up a small number of times. The chain links TRBV9 to TRBJ2-1; possibly TRBD1 for D (6 bases). This CDR3 spans 16 amino acids. CDR1 is SGDLS, CDR2 YYNGEE, per germline. Trimming stripped 0 bases from V and 3 bases from J, with 13 bases between. The chain's CDR3 is CASSVGVGQYYNEQFF. The CDR3 region has the DNA TGTGCCAGCAGCGTAGGGGTCGGACAGTACTACAATGAGCAGTTCTTC.

This clonotype was found many times. This chain joins TRBV9 and TRBJ1-1; D gene uncertain. The CDR3 sequence is 13 residues long. Germline values: CDR1 SGDLS, CDR2 YYNGEE. V dropped 0 bases and J dropped 2 bases, with 5 bases sitting between them. CDR3: CASSVGENTEAFF. In DNA, the CDR3 is TGTGCCAGCAGCGTAGGTGAAAACACTGAAGCTTTCTTT. The full variable domain, rest sourced from reference TRBV9 and TRBJ1-1, is DSGVTQTPKHLITATGQRVTLRCSPRSGDLSVYWYQQSLDQGLQFLIQYYNGEERAKGNILERFSAQQFPDLHSELNLSSLELGDSALYFCASSVGENTEAFFGQGTRLTVV.

The chain links TRBV18 to TRBJ2-2; perhaps TRBD2 as D (6 bases). CDR3 size: 14 residues. V lost 2 bases to trimming and J lost 6 bases, with 10 bases between them. The germline V gene has CDR1 KGHSH and CDR2 LQKENI. The CDR3 DNA reads as TGTGCCAGCTCACCAGGAGGGCCCGCCGGGGAGCTGTTTTTT. This translates into CASSPGGPAGELFF. Full variable domain (missing parts from reference TRBV18 and TRBJ2-2): NAGVMQNPRHLVRRRGQEARLRCSPMKGHSHVYWYRQLPEEGLKFMVYLQKENIIDESGMPKERFSAEFPKEGPSILRIQQVVRGDSAAYFCASSPGGPAGELFFGEGSRLTVL.

The DNA for the CDR3 is TGTGCCAGCAGTTCCGCCCGGGGACTTAATTCACCCCTCCACTTT. Protein: CASSSARGLNSPLHF. The rearrangement uses TRBV28 and TRBJ1-6; TRBD1 might be the D (5 bases). Germline CDR1 MDHEN, CDR2 SYDVKM. This CDR3 region has 15 residues. V dropped 4 bases and J dropped 6 bases, with 13 bases sitting between them.

By sample share, this clonotype is medium-sized (0.01 to 0.1%). The rearrangement uses TRBV27 and TRBJ2-1, with D tentatively TRBD1 (6 bases). Germline loops: CDR1 MNHEY, CDR2 SMNVEV (reference sequence). The CDR3 sequence is 15 residues long. The ends were cut back, 5 bases at V and 3 bases at J, with 14 bases in the middle. The CDR3 bases are TGTGCCAGCAGTGTGGACAGCGACTACTACAATGAGCAGTTCTTC. Protein sequence: CASSVDSDYYNEQFF.

The chain is built from TRBV7-9 and TRBJ2-6; D call uncertain. This CDR3 has 14 residues. CDR1 is SEHNR and CDR2 is FQNEAQ in the germline V gene (reference sequence). The V and J ends lost 3 bases and 2 bases respectively, with 5 bases between them. The CDR3, as DNA: TGTGCCAGCAGCTTCTCTACTGGGGCCAACGTCCTGACTTTC. Protein sequence: CASSFSTGANVLTF.

This clonotype was counted many times. DNA of the CDR3: TGCAGTGCTAGCTCGGACAGGGTTTGGATGGATACGCAGTATTTT. Protein sequence: CSASSDRVWMDTQYF. V is TRBV20-1 and J is TRBJ2-3; 8 nucleotides agree with TRBD1. This CDR3 contains 15 residues. The V gene's germline CDR1 is DFQATT and CDR2 SNEGSKA (reference sequence). V lost 3 bases, J lost 6 bases, and 11 bases stayed unmatched.

The rearrangement joins TRBV9 to TRBJ2-7, with D perhaps matching TRBD2 (5 bases). This CDR3 is 16 amino acids long. From germline, CDR1 is SGDLS and CDR2 YYNGEE. Trimming stripped 1 base from V and 6 bases from J, with 20 bases between. The chain's CDR3 is CASSVWASLASGEQYF. DNA for the CDR3: TGTGCCAGCAGCGTATGGGCTAGCCTCGCATCGGGCGAGCAGTACTTC.

This rearrangement joins TRBV6-6 to TRBJ1-5; no definite D call. V lost 4 bases and J lost 3, with 1 base in between. The CDR3 runs 11 residues. Germline-derived CDR1 and CDR2 are MNHNY and SVGAGI (reference sequence). The CDR3 loop is CASSFNQPQHF. The CDR3 bases are TGTGCCAGCAGTTTCAATCAGCCCCAGCATTTT.

This clonotype occurred many times. V gene TRBV28 combines with J gene TRBJ2-7, with 14 bases aligning to TRBD2. Germline lookup yields CDR1 MDHEN and CDR2 SYDVKM. This CDR3 has 14 amino acids. V gave up 5 bases and J gave up 12 bases; unmatched junction bases: 9. CDR3 coding DNA: TGTGCCAGCAGTCCGGGACTAGCGGGAGTGGGGCGGTACTTC. Translation: CASSPGLAGVGRYF. The variable domain in full, with the rest retrieved from reference TRBV28 and TRBJ2-7, is DVKVTQSSRYLVKRTGEKVFLECVQDMDHENMFWYRQDPGLGLRLIYFSYDVKMKEKGDIPEGYSVSREKKERFSLILESASTNQTSMYLCASSPGLAGVGRYFGPGTRLTVT.

This clonotype was counted only a few times. The V call is TRBV9, the J call TRBJ1-1, with no clear D. The CDR3 has 13 amino acids. The V and J ends lost 0 bases and 0 bases respectively, with 3 bases between them. Germline loops: CDR1 SGDLS, CDR2 YYNGEE. The CDR3 region is CASSVVMNTEAFF. The CDR3 DNA reads TGTGCCAGCAGCGTAGTGATGAACACTGAAGCTTTCTTT. The full variable domain, in which reference TRBV9 and TRBJ1-1 provide the parts outside the CDR3, is DSGVTQTPKHLITATGQRVTLRCSPRSGDLSVYWYQQSLDQGLQFLIQYYNGEERAKGNILERFSAQQFPDLHSELNLSSLELGDSALYFCASSVVMNTEAFFGQGTRLTVV.

The genes are TRBV12-3 or TRBV12-4 and TRBJ2-1; TRBD2 matches 8 bases. The CDR3 has 11 residues. With V trimmed by 6 bases and J by 9 bases, 1 base remained unmatched. CDR3 bases: TGTGCCAGCAGCGGGGGGGGTGAGCAGTTCTTC. Translating gives CASSGGGEQFF.

This clonotype occurred many times. The gene calls are TRBV7-3 and TRBJ2-1; D unclear. V was shortened by 0 bases and J by 5 bases, with 5 bases between the two germline ends. CDR1 and CDR2 (germline): SGHTA, FQGTGA. This CDR3 is built from 13 residues. In DNA, the CDR3 is TGTGCCAGCAGCTTAACGCCAGACAATGAGCAGTTCTTC. This codes for CASSLTPDNEQFF.

The V and J genes are TRBV12-3 or TRBV12-4 and TRBJ2-7, with 9 bases identical to TRBD1. CDR3 size: 14 residues. The V and J ends lost 8 bases and 7 bases, in that order; junction bases with no gene match: 12. The CDR3 coding sequence is TGTGCCAGCGGATACTCACAGGGGGCGGGGGAGCAGTACTTC. This encodes CASGYSQGAGEQYF.

V usage is TRBV9 and J usage is TRBJ1-5, with D possibly being TRBD1 (6 bases). V was shortened by 3 bases and J by 2 bases, with 18 bases between the two germline ends. This CDR3 is 17 amino acids long. CDR1 and CDR2 from the germline V gene are SGDLS and YYNGEE. CDR3 coding DNA: TGTGCCAGCAGCGGGGGACACACTCCTAGTGGCAATCAGCCCCAGCATTTT. This encodes CASSGGHTPSGNQPQHF.

Details on this clonotype: At one boundary the junction diverges from the germline segment, which might be a read error. V and J are TRBV28 and TRBJ2-3; the D gene is possibly TRBD2 (5 bases). The CDR3 totals 13 residues. Germline CDR1 reads MDHEN; CDR2 reads SYDVKM. The CDR3 bases are TGTGCCGGCGGGCGGCCTAGCACAGATACGCACTATTTT. Its translation: CAGGRPSTDTHYF.

The V call is TRBV9, the J call TRBJ2-7; D is unclear. Trimming took 0 bases from V and 1 from J, leaving 8 bases between them. The CDR3 covers 14 residues. Per the germline V gene, CDR1 is SGDLS and CDR2 is YYNGEE. CDR3 sequence reads: CASSVAGRSYEQYF. CDR3 nucleotide sequence: TGTGCCAGCAGCGTAGCCGGACGGTCCTACGAGCAGTACTTC.

This clonotype was seen many times. The chain joins TRBV11-3 to TRBJ2-3; D gene uncertain. The CDR3 has 13 amino acids. Trimming pared 1 base from V and 2 bases from J, leaving 4 bases between. Looked up from germline, CDR1 is SGHNT and CDR2 is YENEEA. The CDR3 is CASSLGPTDTQYF. The CDR3 region has the DNA TGTGCCAGCAGCTTAGGACCCACAGATACGCAGTATTTT. The full variable domain, in which reference TRBV11-3 and TRBJ2-3 provide the parts outside the CDR3, is EAGVVQSPRYKIIEKKQPVAFWCNPISGHNTLYWYLQNLGQGPELLIRYENEEAVDDSQLPKDRFSAERLKGVDSTLKIQPAELGDSAVYLCASSLGPTDTQYFGPGTRLTVL.

The table lists this clonotype with a few counts. V gene TRBV28 combines with J gene TRBJ2-3; D remains ambiguous. V lost 5 bases to trimming and J lost 0 bases, with 9 bases between them. CDR1 and CDR2 from the germline V gene are MDHEN and SYDVKM. This CDR3 has 14 residues. Written as DNA, the CDR3 is TGTGCCAGCAGTCTCGCGGCCAGCACAGATACGCAGTATTTT. It codes for CASSLAASTDTQYF.